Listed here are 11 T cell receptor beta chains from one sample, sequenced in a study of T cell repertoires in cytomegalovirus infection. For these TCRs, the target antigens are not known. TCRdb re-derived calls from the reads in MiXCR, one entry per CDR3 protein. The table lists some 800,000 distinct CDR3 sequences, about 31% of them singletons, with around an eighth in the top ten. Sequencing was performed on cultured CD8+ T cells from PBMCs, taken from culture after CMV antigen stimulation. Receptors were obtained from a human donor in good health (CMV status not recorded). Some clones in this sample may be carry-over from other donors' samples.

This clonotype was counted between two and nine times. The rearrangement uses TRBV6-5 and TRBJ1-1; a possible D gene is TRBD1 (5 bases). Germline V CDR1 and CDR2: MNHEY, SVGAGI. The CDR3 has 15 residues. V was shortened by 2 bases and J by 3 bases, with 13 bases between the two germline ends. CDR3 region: CASSYAHRGYTEAFF. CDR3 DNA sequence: TGTGCCAGCAGTTACGCACACCGGGGGTACACTGAAGCTTTCTTT.

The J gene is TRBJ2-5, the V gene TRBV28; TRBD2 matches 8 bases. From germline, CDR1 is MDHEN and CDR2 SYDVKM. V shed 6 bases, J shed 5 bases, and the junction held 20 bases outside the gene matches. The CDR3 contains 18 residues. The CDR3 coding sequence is TGTGCCAGCAGATCCTCGAGGAGATCGGGGGGGAGTCGGGAGACCCAGTACTTC. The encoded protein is CASRSSRRSGGSRETQYF.

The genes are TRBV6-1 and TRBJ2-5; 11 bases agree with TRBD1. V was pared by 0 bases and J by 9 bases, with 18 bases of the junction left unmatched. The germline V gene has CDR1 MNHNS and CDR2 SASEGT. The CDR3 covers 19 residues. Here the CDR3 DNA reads TGTGCCAGCAGTGAAGCGCTTCGGGTCTATTCCTGGGACAGGGGGGCCCAGTACTTC. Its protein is CASSEALRVYSWDRGAQYF.

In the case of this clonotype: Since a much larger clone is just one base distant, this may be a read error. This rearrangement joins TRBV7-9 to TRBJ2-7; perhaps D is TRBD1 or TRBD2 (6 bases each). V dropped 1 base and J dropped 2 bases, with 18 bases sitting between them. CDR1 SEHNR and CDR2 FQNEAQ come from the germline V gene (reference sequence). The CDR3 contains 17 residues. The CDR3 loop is CASSLDRLTGATYEQYF. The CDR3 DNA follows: TGTGCCAGCAGCTTAGATAGACTAACGGGGGCCACCTACGAGCAGTACTTC. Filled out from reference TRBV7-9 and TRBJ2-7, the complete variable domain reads DTGVSQNPRHKITKRGQNVTFRCDPISEHNRLYWYRQTLGQGPEFLTYFQNEAQLEKSRLLSDRFSAERPKGSFSTLEIQRTEQGDSAMYLCASSLDRLTGATYEQYFGPGTRLTVT.

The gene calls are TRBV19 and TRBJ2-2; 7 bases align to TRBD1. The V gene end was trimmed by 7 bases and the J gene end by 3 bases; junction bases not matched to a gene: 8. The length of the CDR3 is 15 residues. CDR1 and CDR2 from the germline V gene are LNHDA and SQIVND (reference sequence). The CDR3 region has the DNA TGTGCCAGTAACAGGGGACCAGGGGACACCGGGGAGCTGTTTTTT. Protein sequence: CASNRGPGDTGELFF. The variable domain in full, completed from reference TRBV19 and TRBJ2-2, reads DGGITQSPKYLFRKEGQNVTLSCEQNLNHDAMYWYRQDPGQGLRLIYYSQIVNDFQKGDIAEGYSVSREKKESFPLTVTSAQKNPTAFYLCASNRGPGDTGELFFGEGSRLTVL.

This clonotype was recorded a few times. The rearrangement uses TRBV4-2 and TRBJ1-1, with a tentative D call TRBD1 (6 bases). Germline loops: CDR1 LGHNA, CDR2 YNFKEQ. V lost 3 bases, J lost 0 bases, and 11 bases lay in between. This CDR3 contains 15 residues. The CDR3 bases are TGTGCCAGCAGCCAGGCGGACAGCTTGAACACTGAAGCTTTCTTT. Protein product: CASSQADSLNTEAFF.

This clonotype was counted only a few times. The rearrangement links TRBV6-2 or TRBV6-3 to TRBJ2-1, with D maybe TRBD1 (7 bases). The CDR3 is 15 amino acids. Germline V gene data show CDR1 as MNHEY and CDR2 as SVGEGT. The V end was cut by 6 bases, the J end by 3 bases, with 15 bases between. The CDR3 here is CASRLGGQFYNEQFF. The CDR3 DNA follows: TGTGCCAGCAGATTGGGGGGACAGTTCTACAATGAGCAGTTCTTC.

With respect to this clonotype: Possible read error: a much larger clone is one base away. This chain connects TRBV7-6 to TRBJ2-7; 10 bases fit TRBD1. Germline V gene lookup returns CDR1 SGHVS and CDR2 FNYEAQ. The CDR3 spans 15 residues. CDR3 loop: CVSSLGPGQGNEQYF. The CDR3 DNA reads TGTGTCAGCAGCTTAGGCCCGGGACAGGGGAACGAGCAGTACTTC.

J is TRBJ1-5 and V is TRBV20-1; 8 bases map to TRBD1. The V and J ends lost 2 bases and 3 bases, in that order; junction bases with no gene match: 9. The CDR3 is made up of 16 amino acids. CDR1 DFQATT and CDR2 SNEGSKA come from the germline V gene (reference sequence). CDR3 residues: CSARPVRTGYNQPQHF. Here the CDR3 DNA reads TGCAGTGCTAGACCGGTCAGGACAGGGTACAATCAGCCCCAGCATTTT.

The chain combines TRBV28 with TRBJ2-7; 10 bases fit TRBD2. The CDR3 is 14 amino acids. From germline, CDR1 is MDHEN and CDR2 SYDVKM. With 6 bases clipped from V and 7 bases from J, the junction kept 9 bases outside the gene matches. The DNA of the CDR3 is TGTGCCAGCAGGCCTAGCGGGGGTGAAGAAGAGCAGTACGTC. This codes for CASRPSGGEEEQYV.

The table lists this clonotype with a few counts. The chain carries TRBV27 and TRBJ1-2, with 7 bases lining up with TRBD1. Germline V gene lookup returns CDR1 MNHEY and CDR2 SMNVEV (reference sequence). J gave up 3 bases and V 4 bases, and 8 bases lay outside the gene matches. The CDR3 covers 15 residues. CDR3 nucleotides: TGTGCCAGCAGTTCGCCCGGACAGGCCTACTATGGCTACACCTTC. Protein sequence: CASSSPGQAYYGYTF.